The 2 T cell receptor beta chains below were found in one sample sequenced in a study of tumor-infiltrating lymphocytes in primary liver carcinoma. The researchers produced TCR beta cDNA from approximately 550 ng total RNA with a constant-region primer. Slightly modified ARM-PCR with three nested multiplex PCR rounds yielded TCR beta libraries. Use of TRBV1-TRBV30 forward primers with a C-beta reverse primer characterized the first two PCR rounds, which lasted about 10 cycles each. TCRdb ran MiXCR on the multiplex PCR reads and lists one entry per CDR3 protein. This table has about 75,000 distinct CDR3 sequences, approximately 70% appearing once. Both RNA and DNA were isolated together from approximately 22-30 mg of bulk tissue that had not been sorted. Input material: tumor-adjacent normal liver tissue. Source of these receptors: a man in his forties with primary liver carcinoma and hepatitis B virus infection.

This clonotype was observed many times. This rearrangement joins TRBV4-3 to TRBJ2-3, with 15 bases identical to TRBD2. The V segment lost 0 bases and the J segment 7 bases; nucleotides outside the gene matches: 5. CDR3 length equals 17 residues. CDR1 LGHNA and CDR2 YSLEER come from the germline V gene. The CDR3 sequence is CASSQDRGLAGGHTQYF. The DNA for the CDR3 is TGCGCCAGCAGCCAAGATAGGGGACTAGCGGGAGGCCATACGCAGTATTTT.

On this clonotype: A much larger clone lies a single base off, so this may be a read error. CDR3 region: CASRLDTSGIAKNIQYF. The CDR3 DNA sequence: TGCGCCAGCAGATTAGATACTAGCGGGATTGCCAAAAACATTCAGTACTTC. This chain links TRBV11-2 with TRBJ2-4; 10 bases agree with TRBD2. Per the germline V gene, CDR1 is SGHAT and CDR2 is FQNNGV. The CDR3 sequence is 17 residues long.